This T cell receptor beta chain was retrieved from a study of metastatic and nonmetastatic thyroid tumors. TCRdb redid the clone calls on the PCR reads using MiXCR. Among over 45,000 clones listed, over 20% were seen once. From germline, CDR1 is LGHDT and CDR2 YNNKEL (reference sequence). V gave up 1 base and J gave up 1 base, with 11 bases separating them. The CDR3 is 15 residues long. Treatment of any kind had been given to no patient before thyroid surgery. This clone was observed at least ten times. The rearrangement links TRBV3-1 to TRBJ2-7, with D uncertain. Sequencing was performed on blood. This clonotype was sampled from a male donor with papillary thyroid cancer or a benign thyroid nodule (not recorded which). Some clones in this sample may be carry-over from other donors' samples. CDR3 nucleotide sequence: TGTGCCAGCAGCCAAGGGATTGCCCCTTCCTACGAGCAGTACTTC. Amino acids: CASSQGIAPSYEQYF.